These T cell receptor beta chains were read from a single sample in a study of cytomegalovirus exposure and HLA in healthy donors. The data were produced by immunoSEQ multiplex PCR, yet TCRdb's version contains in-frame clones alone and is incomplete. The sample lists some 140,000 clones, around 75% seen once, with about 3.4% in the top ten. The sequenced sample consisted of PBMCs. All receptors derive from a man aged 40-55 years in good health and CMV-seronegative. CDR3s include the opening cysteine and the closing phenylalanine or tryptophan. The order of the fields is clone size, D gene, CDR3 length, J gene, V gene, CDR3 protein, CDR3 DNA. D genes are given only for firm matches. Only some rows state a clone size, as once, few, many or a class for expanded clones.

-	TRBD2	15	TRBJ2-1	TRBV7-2	CASRDTSGINNEQFF	TGTGCCAGCAGGGATACTAGCGGGATCAACAATGAGCAGTTCTTC
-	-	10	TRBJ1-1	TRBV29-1	CSVGAGEAFF	TGCAGCGTTGGGGCGGGCGAAGCTTTCTTT
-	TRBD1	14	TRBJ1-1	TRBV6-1	CASSRTGGGTEAFF	TGTGCCAGCAGCCGGACAGGGGGGGGGACTGAAGCTTTCTTT
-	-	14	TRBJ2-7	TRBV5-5	CASSLGQINYEQYF	TGTGCCAGCAGCTTGGGACAGATTAACTACGAGCAGTACTTC
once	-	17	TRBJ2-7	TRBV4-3	CASSHACCQRASYEQYF	TGCGCCAGCAGCCATGCCTGTTGCCAGCGGGCCTCCTACGAGCAGTACTTC
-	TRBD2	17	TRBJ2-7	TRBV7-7	CASSPAPSGRPSYEQYF	TGTGCCAGCAGCCCCGCCCCCAGCGGGAGGCCCTCCTACGAGCAGTACTTC
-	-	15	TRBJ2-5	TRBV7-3	CASSLAGLGLETQYF	TGTGCCAGCAGCTTAGCAGGACTGGGGTTAGAGACCCAGTACTTC
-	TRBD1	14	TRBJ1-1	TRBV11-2	CASSAATGPPEAFF	TGTGCCAGCAGCGCCGCGACAGGGCCCCCTGAAGCTTTCTTT
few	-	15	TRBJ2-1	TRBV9	CASSVGGGIVNEQFF	TGTGCCAGCAGCGTAGGAGGCGGGATCGTCAATGAGCAGTTCTTC
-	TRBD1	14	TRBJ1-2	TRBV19	CATAGQGNIYGYTF	TGTGCCACCGCCGGACAGGGGAACATCTATGGCTACACCTTC
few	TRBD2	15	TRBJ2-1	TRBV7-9	CASSLPSGRAREQFF	TGTGCCAGCAGCTTACCTAGCGGGAGGGCTAGGGAGCAGTTCTTC
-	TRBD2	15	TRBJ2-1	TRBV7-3	CASSLGASGDNEQFF	TGTGCCAGCAGCTTAGGGGCGAGCGGGGACAATGAGCAGTTCTTC
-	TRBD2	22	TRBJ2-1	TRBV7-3	CASSPNNTTEGSGSLPYNEQFF	TGTGCCAGCAGCCCCAATAACACCACAGAGGGTAGCGGGAGTCTCCCCTACAATGAGCAGTTCTTC
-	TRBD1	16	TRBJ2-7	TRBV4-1	CASSQFPGQGDHEQYF	TGCGCCAGCAGCCAATTTCCGGGACAGGGGGACCACGAGCAGTACTTC
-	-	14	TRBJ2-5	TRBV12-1	CASSPDRGRETQYF	TGTGCCAGCAGCCCCGACAGGGGGAGGGAGACCCAGTACTTC
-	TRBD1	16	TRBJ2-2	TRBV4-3	CASSQGAGGVSGELFF	TGCGCCAGCAGCCAAGGTGCAGGGGGCGTTAGCGGGGAGCTGTTTTTT
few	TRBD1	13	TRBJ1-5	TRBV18	CASSPDRDQPQHF	TGTGCCAGCTCACCCGACAGGGATCAGCCCCAGCATTTT
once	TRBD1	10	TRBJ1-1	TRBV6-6	CASSTGTEVF	TGTGCCAGCAGTACAGGGACAGAAGTCTTT
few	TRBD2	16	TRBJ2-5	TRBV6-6	CASSSPGTSGQETQYF	TGTGCCAGCAGTTCCCCCGGGACTAGCGGACAAGAGACCCAGTACTTC
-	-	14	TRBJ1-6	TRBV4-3	CASSGGSYNSPLHF	TGCGCCAGCAGCGGGGGGTCCTATAATTCACCCCTCCACTTT
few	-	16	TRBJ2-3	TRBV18	CASSPNQRGNTDTQYF	TGTGCCAGCTCACCGAACCAAAGGGGCAACACAGATACGCAGTATTTT
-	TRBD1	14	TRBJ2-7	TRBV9	CASSLSRDSYEQYF	TGTGCCAGCAGCCTCTCCCGGGACAGCTACGAGCAGTACTTC
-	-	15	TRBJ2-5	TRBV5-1	CASSLGQGLEETQYF	TGCGCCAGCAGCTTGGGCCAGGGTTTAGAGGAGACCCAGTACTTC
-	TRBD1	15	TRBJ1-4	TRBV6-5	CASSYSHRGNEKLFF	TGTGCCAGCAGTTACTCGCACAGGGGTAATGAAAAACTGTTTTTT
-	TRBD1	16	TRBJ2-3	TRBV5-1	CASTPTPGTGMDTQYF	TGCGCCAGTACACCGACGCCCGGGACAGGGATGGATACGCAGTATTTT
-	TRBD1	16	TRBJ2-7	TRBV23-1	CASSQRQGWGTREQYF	TGCGCCAGCAGTCAGCGACAGGGCTGGGGAACTCGGGAGCAGTACTTC
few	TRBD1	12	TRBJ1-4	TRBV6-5	CASSPTGGILFF	TGTGCCAGCAGTCCCACAGGGGGCATACTGTTTTTT
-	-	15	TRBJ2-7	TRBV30	CAWSVQVAQSYEQYF	TGTGCCTGGAGTGTACAGGTCGCGCAATCCTACGAGCAGTACTTC
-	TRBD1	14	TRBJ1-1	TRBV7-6	CASSVGQGDTEAFF	TGTGCCAGCAGCGTCGGACAGGGGGACACTGAAGCTTTCTTT
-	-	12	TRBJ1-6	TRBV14	CASRGVGSPLHF	TGTGCCAGCAGGGGAGTAGGTTCACCCCTCCACTTT
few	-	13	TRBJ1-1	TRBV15	CASNRALNTEAFF	TGTGCCTCCAACAGGGCATTGAACACTGAAGCTTTCTTT
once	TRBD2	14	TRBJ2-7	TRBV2	CASRGLAGPGEQYF	TGTGCCAGCAGGGGACTAGCGGGCCCCGGCGAGCAGTACTTC
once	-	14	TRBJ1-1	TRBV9	CASSVVQVPTEAFF	TGTGCCAGCAGCGTAGTTCAGGTTCCCACTGAAGCTTTCTTT
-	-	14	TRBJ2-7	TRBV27	CASSLSGHYYEQYF	TGTGCCAGCAGTTTGTCGGGACATTACTACGAGCAGTACTTC
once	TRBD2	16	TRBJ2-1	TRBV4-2	CASSQRLASGYNEQFF	TGTGCCAGCAGCCAAAGACTAGCGAGTGGGTACAATGAGCAGTTCTTC
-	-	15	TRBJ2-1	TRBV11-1	CASSQSRGSYNEQFF	TGTGCCAGCAGCCAAAGTAGAGGCTCCTACAATGAGCAGTTCTTC
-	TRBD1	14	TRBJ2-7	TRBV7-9	CASSPQGQVYEQYF	TGTGCCAGCAGCCCACAGGGACAGGTCTACGAGCAGTACTTC
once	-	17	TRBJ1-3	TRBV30	CAWSVRGTLSSGNTIYF	TGTGCCTGGAGTGTACGAGGGACACTCAGCTCTGGAAACACCATATATTTT
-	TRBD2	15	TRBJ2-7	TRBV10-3	CAITPLAGGRNEQYF	TGTGCCATCACCCCTCTAGCGGGAGGGCGAAACGAGCAGTACTTC
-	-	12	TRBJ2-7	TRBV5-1	CASSLVGDEQYF	TGCGCCAGCAGCTTGGTGGGCGACGAGCAGTACTTC
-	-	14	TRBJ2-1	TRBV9	CASSGLGPSAEQFF	TGTGCCAGCAGCGGACTCGGTCCGTCGGCTGAGCAGTTCTTC
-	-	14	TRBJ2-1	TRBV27	CATHSGGDYNEQFF	TGTGCCACCCATTCAGGCGGGGACTACAATGAGCAGTTCTTC
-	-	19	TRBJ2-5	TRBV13	CASSFSLGGGEASGETQYF	TGTGCCAGCAGCTTCTCACTGGGTGGTGGGGAGGCGTCCGGAGAGACCCAGTACTTC
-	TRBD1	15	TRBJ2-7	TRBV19	CASSTGGTGVHEQYF	TGTGCCAGTAGTACCGGCGGGACAGGGGTTCACGAGCAGTACTTC
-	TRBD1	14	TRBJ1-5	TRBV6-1	CASSPRGANQPQHF	TGTGCCAGCAGTCCCAGGGGGGCCAATCAGCCCCAGCATTTT
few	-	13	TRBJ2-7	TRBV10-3	CAISDQGGLTDVF	TGTGCCATCAGTGACCAGGGGGGATTGACAGACGTCTTC
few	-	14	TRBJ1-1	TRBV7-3	CASSSLEAGTEAFF	TGTGCCAGCAGCTCATTGGAAGCGGGGACTGAAGCTTTCTTT